The T cell receptor (beta chain) described here comes from a study of control samples from healthy donors and cancer patients. The table came from immunoSEQ multiplex PCR; TCRdb's copy has only in-frame clones and leaves some out. The sample lists about 160,000 clones, around 90% occurring once. Germline CDR1 reads MNHEY; CDR2 reads SVGAGI. The J segment lost 7 bases and the V segment lost 7 bases, leaving 10 bases of the junction unmatched. This CDR3 spans 15 amino acids. Material: blood. The rearrangement links TRBV6-5 to TRBJ1-6, with 7 bases lining up with TRBD1. This receptor was identified in a woman in her 30s in good health. CDR3 nucleotide sequence: TGTGCCAGCACCAGGGGGAGTAGTGGGAATTCACCCCTCCACTTT. Translation: CASTRGSSGNSPLHF.